The rows below give T cell receptor beta chains drawn from one sample of a study of technical replicates of blood from a few donors. Using immunoSEQ multiplex PCR, the repertoire was profiled, and TCRdb retains in-frame clones only, with some absent. The sample shows about 79,000 clones, roughly 94% of them seen only once. Material: T cells isolated from PBMCs. The source of these receptors is a human donor in good health. Both conserved end residues are part of each CDR3. The order of the fields is J gene, D gene, clone size, V gene, CDR3 DNA, CDR3 protein. A D gene is named only where the DNA matches it firmly. Only part of the rows carry a size: once, few, many, or a class if the clone is expanded.

j_call: TRBJ1-4; d_call: TRBD1; clone_size: once; v_call: TRBV4-2; cdr3_nt: TGTGCCAGCAGCCAAGGGAACAGGGGATCGGAAAAACTGTTTTTT; cdr3_aa: CASSQGNRGSEKLFF
j_call: TRBJ1-4; d_call: TRBD1; clone_size: once; v_call: TRBV5-1; cdr3_nt: TGCGCCAGCAGCGCACCGGACAGGGGAATTGAAAAACTGTTTTTT; cdr3_aa: CASSAPDRGIEKLFF
j_call: TRBJ2-6; d_call: .; clone_size: .; v_call: TRBV7-3; cdr3_nt: TGTGCCAGCAGCTCCTCGGGGGGCGGGTCTGGGGCCAACGTCCTGACTTTC; cdr3_aa: CASSSSGGGSGANVLTF
j_call: TRBJ1-2; d_call: .; clone_size: .; v_call: TRBV28; cdr3_nt: TGTGCCAGCGGGCCTAACTATGGCTACACCTTC; cdr3_aa: CASGPNYGYTF
j_call: TRBJ2-2; d_call: .; clone_size: .; v_call: TRBV25-1; cdr3_nt: TGTGCCAGCAGTGAAGAGCGGCGATCTTCCGCGAACACCGGGGAGCTGTTTTTT; cdr3_aa: CASSEERRSSANTGELFF
j_call: TRBJ1-5; d_call: TRBD1; clone_size: .; v_call: TRBV28; cdr3_nt: TGTGCCAGCAGTACGGGACAGGGTAGGAGCGAGCCCCAGCATTTT; cdr3_aa: CASSTGQGRSEPQHF
j_call: TRBJ2-7; d_call: .; clone_size: .; v_call: TRBV4-2; cdr3_nt: TGTGCCAGCAGCCCATCCCCCAGCGGACAGATCTACGAGCAGTACTTC; cdr3_aa: CASSPSPSGQIYEQYF
j_call: TRBJ1-1; d_call: TRBD1; clone_size: .; v_call: TRBV28; cdr3_nt: TGTGCCAGCAGTCCGACAACAGACAGGGCTGAAGCTTTCTTT; cdr3_aa: CASSPTTDRAEAFF
j_call: TRBJ1-2; d_call: .; clone_size: .; v_call: TRBV6-5; cdr3_nt: TGTGCCAGTTACCAGTGGGGGGGTGGCTACACCTTC; cdr3_aa: CASYQWGGGYTF
j_call: TRBJ2-2; d_call: .; clone_size: .; v_call: TRBV9; cdr3_nt: TGTGCCAGCAGCGCAACCTCGGGATACACCGGGGAGCTGTTTTTT; cdr3_aa: CASSATSGYTGELFF
j_call: TRBJ2-7; d_call: TRBD2; clone_size: .; v_call: TRBV4-1; cdr3_nt: TGCGCCAGCAGCCAAGATTTCCGCCCACTAGCGGGGAATATCTACGAGCAGTACTTC; cdr3_aa: CASSQDFRPLAGNIYEQYF
j_call: TRBJ2-1; d_call: TRBD2; clone_size: .; v_call: TRBV5-4; cdr3_nt: TGTGCCAGCAGCTTGGCCACGGGAGGGATCTACAATGAGCAGTTCTTC; cdr3_aa: CASSLATGGIYNEQFF
j_call: TRBJ2-1; d_call: .; clone_size: .; v_call: TRBV6-4; cdr3_nt: TGTGCCAGCAGTGACTCCCGGCTAGTGGCGGTAAATGAGCAGTTCTTC; cdr3_aa: CASSDSRLVAVNEQFF
j_call: TRBJ1-5; d_call: .; clone_size: few; v_call: TRBV7-8; cdr3_nt: TGTGCCAGCAGCTCCAACGGACTTTCGAGCAATCAGCCCCAGCATTTT; cdr3_aa: CASSSNGLSSNQPQHF
j_call: TRBJ1-2; d_call: TRBD1; clone_size: .; v_call: TRBV12-5; cdr3_nt: TGTGCTAGTGGTCGGACAGGGACTAACTATGGCTACACCTTC; cdr3_aa: CASGRTGTNYGYTF
j_call: TRBJ2-3; d_call: TRBD2; clone_size: .; v_call: TRBV9; cdr3_nt: TGTGCCAGCAGCGTTCCCAGCGGGACTAGCACAGATACGCAGTATTTT; cdr3_aa: CASSVPSGTSTDTQYF
j_call: TRBJ2-1; d_call: .; clone_size: once; v_call: TRBV7-9; cdr3_nt: TGTGCCAGCGTCTCAGGGATCGGGTACAATGAGCAGTTCTTC; cdr3_aa: CASVSGIGYNEQFF
j_call: TRBJ2-3; d_call: TRBD2; clone_size: .; v_call: TRBV27; cdr3_nt: TGTGCCAGCAGTTTAAAGCGGGGGGGTTTCACAGATACGCAGTATTTT; cdr3_aa: CASSLKRGGFTDTQYF
j_call: TRBJ2-7; d_call: .; clone_size: .; v_call: TRBV27; cdr3_nt: TGTGCCAGCAGTTTATCTCCTCTCGGCGAGCAGTACTTC; cdr3_aa: CASSLSPLGEQYF
j_call: TRBJ2-7; d_call: TRBD1; clone_size: .; v_call: TRBV18; cdr3_nt: TGTGCCAGCTCACCGGCGGGACAGGGCTACGAGCAGTACTTC; cdr3_aa: CASSPAGQGYEQYF
j_call: TRBJ2-5; d_call: .; clone_size: .; v_call: TRBV4-2; cdr3_nt: TGTGCCAGCAGCCCCCACTCCCAAGAGACCCAGTACTTC; cdr3_aa: CASSPHSQETQYF
j_call: TRBJ1-4; d_call: TRBD1; clone_size: .; v_call: TRBV10-1; cdr3_nt: TGCGCCAGCAGTTTCAGGACAGGGGAAAAACTGTTTTTT; cdr3_aa: CASSFRTGEKLFF
j_call: TRBJ2-7; d_call: TRBD2; clone_size: once; v_call: TRBV11-2; cdr3_nt: TGTGCCAGCAGCTTAGTGCGGGGGAGATTCTACGAGCAGTACTTC; cdr3_aa: CASSLVRGRFYEQYF
j_call: TRBJ2-7; d_call: .; clone_size: once; v_call: TRBV6-5; cdr3_nt: TGTGCCAGCAGTCCGAGAGGCGACTACGAGCAGTACTTC; cdr3_aa: CASSPRGDYEQYF
j_call: TRBJ1-6; d_call: .; clone_size: .; v_call: TRBV27; cdr3_nt: TGTGCCAGCACGCCAGAAAGTGGCAATTCACCCCTCCACTTT; cdr3_aa: CASTPESGNSPLHF
j_call: TRBJ1-4; d_call: .; clone_size: .; v_call: TRBV5-8; cdr3_nt: TGTGCCAGCAAGCCGGACAGCTTTAATGAAAAACTGTTTTTT; cdr3_aa: CASKPDSFNEKLFF
j_call: TRBJ2-7; d_call: TRBD1; clone_size: .; v_call: TRBV29-1; cdr3_nt: TGCAGCGCTGCTGGACAGGGTCCGTTTTACGAGCAGTACTTC; cdr3_aa: CSAAGQGPFYEQYF
j_call: TRBJ1-2; d_call: TRBD1; clone_size: once; v_call: TRBV28; cdr3_nt: TGTGCCAGCATCCCACAGGGGCCTAACTATGGCTACACCTTC; cdr3_aa: CASIPQGPNYGYTF
j_call: TRBJ2-5; d_call: .; clone_size: .; v_call: TRBV7-9; cdr3_nt: TGTGCCAGCAGCCCCCGAGAGACCCAGTACTTC; cdr3_aa: CASSPRETQYF
j_call: TRBJ2-3; d_call: .; clone_size: .; v_call: TRBV5-1; cdr3_nt: TGCGCCAGCAGCTGGGCTACAGATACGCAGTATTTT; cdr3_aa: CASSWATDTQYF
j_call: TRBJ2-3; d_call: TRBD2; clone_size: .; v_call: TRBV27; cdr3_nt: TGTGCCAGCAGCTATACCCCTAGCGGGGGGACAGATACGCAGTATTTT; cdr3_aa: CASSYTPSGGTDTQYF
j_call: TRBJ2-2; d_call: .; clone_size: .; v_call: TRBV27; cdr3_nt: TGTGCCAGCAGTTTTTACAACCCCGGGGAGCTGTTTTTT; cdr3_aa: CASSFYNPGELFF
j_call: TRBJ2-1; d_call: .; clone_size: .; v_call: TRBV7-6; cdr3_nt: TGTGCCAGCAGCTTAGCTACGCCGGGCAATGAGCAGTTCTTC; cdr3_aa: CASSLATPGNEQFF
j_call: TRBJ1-2; d_call: .; clone_size: .; v_call: TRBV11-2; cdr3_nt: TGTGCCAGCAGCCCCTGGACAACTCCTAACTATGGCTACACCTTC; cdr3_aa: CASSPWTTPNYGYTF
j_call: TRBJ1-2; d_call: TRBD1; clone_size: .; v_call: TRBV29-1; cdr3_nt: TGCAGCGTTGAGTTGGGACAGAACTATGGCTACACCTTC; cdr3_aa: CSVELGQNYGYTF
j_call: TRBJ2-3; d_call: .; clone_size: .; v_call: TRBV29-1; cdr3_nt: TGCAGCGTTGACTACTCAGGTGATACGCAGTATTTT; cdr3_aa: CSVDYSGDTQYF
j_call: TRBJ2-5; d_call: TRBD2; clone_size: once; v_call: TRBV5-6; cdr3_nt: TGTGCCAGCAGCTTGGGGCTAGCGGGAGTTTTCCAGACCCAGTACTTC; cdr3_aa: CASSLGLAGVFQTQYF
j_call: TRBJ2-5; d_call: TRBD2; clone_size: .; v_call: TRBV2; cdr3_nt: TGTGCCTACCGGAGTAGCGGGGGGCAAGAGACCCAGTACTTC; cdr3_aa: CAYRSSGGQETQYF
j_call: TRBJ1-1; d_call: .; clone_size: .; v_call: TRBV6-1; cdr3_nt: TGTGCCAGCAGATCCACAGGGATTCTCGAAGCTTTCTTT; cdr3_aa: CASRSTGILEAFF
j_call: TRBJ2-3; d_call: TRBD2; clone_size: .; v_call: TRBV5-1; cdr3_nt: TGCGCCAGCAGCACGGACAGGGAACGTCGGACTAGCGGGAGCCCAGATACGCAGTATTTT; cdr3_aa: CASSTDRERRTSGSPDTQYF
j_call: TRBJ2-7; d_call: TRBD2; clone_size: .; v_call: TRBV9; cdr3_nt: TGTGCCAGCAGCTTGAACCCAGCGGGAGGCGAGCAGTACTTC; cdr3_aa: CASSLNPAGGEQYF
j_call: TRBJ2-5; d_call: .; clone_size: .; v_call: TRBV29-1; cdr3_nt: TGCAGCGTACGCTCCGGGGGAGAGACCCAGTACTTC; cdr3_aa: CSVRSGGETQYF
j_call: TRBJ1-2; d_call: .; clone_size: .; v_call: TRBV28; cdr3_nt: TGTGCCAGCAGTCCAGACTATGGCTACACCTTC; cdr3_aa: CASSPDYGYTF
j_call: TRBJ2-1; d_call: TRBD1; clone_size: once; v_call: TRBV7-9; cdr3_nt: TGTGCCAGCATCTTTCGGGATACGGACAGGGGGTTACAGTTCTTC; cdr3_aa: CASIFRDTDRGLQFF
j_call: TRBJ2-7; d_call: TRBD1; clone_size: .; v_call: TRBV5-1; cdr3_nt: TGCGCCAGCAGCGAAGCCCCGGGACAGGGAGGCTACGAGCAGTACTTC; cdr3_aa: CASSEAPGQGGYEQYF
j_call: TRBJ2-6; d_call: .; clone_size: .; v_call: TRBV2; cdr3_nt: TGTGCCAGCCAGGACAACCCTCTTAGGGCCAACGTCCTGACTTTC; cdr3_aa: CASQDNPLRANVLTF
j_call: TRBJ1-6; d_call: .; clone_size: .; v_call: TRBV19; cdr3_nt: TGTGCCAGTAGTCGTCCTACAGGGTCACCCCTCCACTTT; cdr3_aa: CASSRPTGSPLHF
j_call: TRBJ1-5; d_call: .; clone_size: .; v_call: TRBV6-5; cdr3_nt: TGTGCCAGCAGTTGGAGCGGGAATCAGCCCCAGCATTTT; cdr3_aa: CASSWSGNQPQHF
j_call: TRBJ2-5; d_call: TRBD2; clone_size: .; v_call: TRBV7-7; cdr3_nt: TGTGCCAGCAGCCCCGGACTAGCGGGAGGCGCAGAGACCCAGTACTTC; cdr3_aa: CASSPGLAGGAETQYF
j_call: TRBJ1-1; d_call: TRBD1; clone_size: .; v_call: TRBV9; cdr3_nt: TGTGCCAGCAGCGTAGGTCTCAAGGGACAGGGGAACACTGAAGCTTTCTTT; cdr3_aa: CASSVGLKGQGNTEAFF
j_call: TRBJ2-7; d_call: TRBD1; clone_size: .; v_call: TRBV23-1; cdr3_nt: TGCGCCAGCAGCCCCGGGACAGGGTTCTACGAGCAGTACTTC; cdr3_aa: CASSPGTGFYEQYF
j_call: TRBJ1-4; d_call: .; clone_size: .; v_call: TRBV6-5; cdr3_nt: TGTGCCAGCAGGTGGGGGGTTGGCGAAAAACTGTTTTTT; cdr3_aa: CASRWGVGEKLFF
j_call: TRBJ2-3; d_call: .; clone_size: .; v_call: TRBV6-1; cdr3_nt: TGTGCCAGTCTCAGAGGGATTTCCACAGATACGCAGTATTTT; cdr3_aa: CASLRGISTDTQYF
j_call: TRBJ2-7; d_call: .; clone_size: .; v_call: TRBV6-1; cdr3_nt: TGTGCCAGCACCCGGACGGAGGGCTACGAGCAGTACTTC; cdr3_aa: CASTRTEGYEQYF
j_call: TRBJ1-2; d_call: .; clone_size: .; v_call: TRBV5-4; cdr3_nt: TGTGCCAGCAGCTTAGGAGGAGGGGCCGCTAACTATGGCTACACCTTC; cdr3_aa: CASSLGGGAANYGYTF
j_call: TRBJ1-2; d_call: .; clone_size: .; v_call: TRBV28; cdr3_nt: TGTGCCAGCAGTCTACCGACAAGAGGCTACACCTTC; cdr3_aa: CASSLPTRGYTF
j_call: TRBJ1-2; d_call: .; clone_size: once; v_call: TRBV6-4; cdr3_nt: TGTGCCAGCAGTGACTCGAGACAGAAACTAAAAGATGGCTACACCTTC; cdr3_aa: CASSDSRQKLKDGYTF
j_call: TRBJ1-2; d_call: TRBD1; clone_size: .; v_call: TRBV28; cdr3_nt: TGTGCCAGCAGTCGGAGGGGGCACTATGGCTACACCTTC; cdr3_aa: CASSRRGHYGYTF
j_call: TRBJ1-5; d_call: .; clone_size: .; v_call: TRBV19; cdr3_nt: TGTGCCAGTAGTATCAAAGGGGGAAATCAGCCCCAGCATTTT; cdr3_aa: CASSIKGGNQPQHF